This T cell receptor beta chain was found in a study of shared clonotypes between healthy human individuals (dated by TCRdb to the early 2020s). Study-wide context: Two women and three men aged 18 to 49 years were included in the cohort. To estimate repertoire size and how much clonotypes are shared between individuals, the study performed deep sequencing of blood TCR repertoires from a handful of healthy adults. Different laboratories and diverse techniques were used to prepare libraries and sequence TCR repertoires, to increase sequencing depth and limit assay-specific biases. For each donor, CD4 naive and CD4 memory were each given three plates, CD8 naive was given two plates, and CD8 memory was given one plate. Each donor's leukapheresis produced roughly between about 0.8 and 8.9 billion PBMCs.

General study outcomes and caveats: Naive subsets generally had larger estimated clonotype richness than memory subsets did. Pairwise subsampling indicated that sequencing depth was expected to affect the degree of clonotype sharing among donors. Rarefaction of sorted-subset datasets indicated incomplete sequencing despite the large sequencing depth. When a handful of donors were compared, the shared fraction of clonotypes was about 5% for naive CD4, 3.5% to 4% for naive CD8, 2% to 2.5% for memory CD4, and roughly 0.4% for memory CD8. Compared with non-shared clonotypes, the clonotypes found in all four sorted-subset donors had higher generation probabilities. The genetic and exposure-history diversity represented was limited by the small number of donors. Sampling was restricted to blood, and TCR repertoires in tissues likely differ from the TCR repertoires found in blood.

The donors were healthy, HIV-negative adults with no recently reported acute infections or vaccinations. All donors were Caucasian adults living in Nashville, Tennessee, USA. CD4+ T cells were enriched by magnetic negative selection, after which naive cells were positively selected on CD45RA and the negative fraction was taken as the memory subset. Blood was collected by leukapheresis, and PBMCs were isolated by Ficoll-Histopaque density gradient centrifugation and then cryopreserved in liquid nitrogen vapor phase. Purity and quantity of every magnetically sorted T cell population were checked by analytical flow cytometry. From each sorted fraction, genomic DNA was isolated and quantified by UV absorbance on a Nanodrop 2000c. About this clone itself: What this receptor recognizes is not known. Base qualities are not provided; no much larger clone lies one nucleotide away.

Using the deep immunoSEQ assay, TCR CDR3 regions were amplified from genomic DNA by multiplex PCR. Genomic DNA extracted from each cell subset was distributed evenly over all wells of several immunoSEQ 96-well plates, and each plate served as one replicate. For sorted subsets, each replicate PCR was loaded with approximately 200 ng genomic DNA, equivalent to approximately 33,000 T cell genomes. The purified libraries were quantified using a Qubit 3.0 fluorometer, sized with a Bioanalyzer 2100, and then quantified again using the KAPA Library Quantification kit. A separate single-read 150-cycle Illumina NextSeq 550 flow cell was used to sequence each immunoSEQ 96-well plate. Per the source publication's procedure: Because the immunoSEQ output held only junctional sequences and lacked quality scores, the filtering could not match the filtering applied to full-length reads. To assign V/J genes and CDR3, sequences were annotated using PyIR, a Python wrapper for IgBLAST v1.9, with IMGT germline references. Reads with weak V/J assignments (E-value above 1e-6), missing CDR3, stop codons, out-of-frame junctions, or ambiguous translated residues were removed. A V3J clonotype was defined by an identical inferred V gene, J gene, and CDR3 amino acid sequence. Percentage overlap between repertoires was calculated by dividing the number of shared unique clonotypes by the size of the smaller repertoire. Repertoire richness was assessed with RTK rarefaction, the Chao1 estimator, and Recon v2.1 estimates of unobserved clonotypes. Generation probabilities were computed with OLGA for all TCRbeta clonotypes obtained by the gDNA method from a handful of donors. Held by TCRdb, this immuneACCESS table contains in-frame sequences only and omits some clones. Under half of the omission traces to an unresolved V gene where checked; the cause of the rest is unknown. V, J and clone size were drawn from that table, and D and trimming were deduced from the DNA. The sample data list fewer than 1.4 million clones, and around 82% of these were observed just once. The top ten clones comprise more than 0.55% of the sample.

CDR1 and CDR2, per the germline V gene, are MDHEN and SYDVKM. Reading from cysteine to phenylalanine, the CDR3 counts 15 amino acids. Here the CDR3 DNA is all that survives: 45 bases in frame from base 1. Cut back by 3 bases and 7 bases, the V and J ends lie 16 bases apart. The chain is assembled from TRBV28 and TRBJ1-5; TRBD1 is a weak D gene call, 6 bases matching. The sequencing input was memory CD4+ T cells from PBMCs. Sample cell subset or site, as interpreted from the label and publication: CD45RA-negative fraction. The sequence was collected from a man aged 18-30 years in good health. Some clones in this sample may be carry-over from other donors' samples. CDR3 loop: CASSFGTGSKQPQHF. The sequence in DNA is TGTGCCAGCAGTTTTGGCACAGGGTCGAAGCAGCCCCAGCATTTT.